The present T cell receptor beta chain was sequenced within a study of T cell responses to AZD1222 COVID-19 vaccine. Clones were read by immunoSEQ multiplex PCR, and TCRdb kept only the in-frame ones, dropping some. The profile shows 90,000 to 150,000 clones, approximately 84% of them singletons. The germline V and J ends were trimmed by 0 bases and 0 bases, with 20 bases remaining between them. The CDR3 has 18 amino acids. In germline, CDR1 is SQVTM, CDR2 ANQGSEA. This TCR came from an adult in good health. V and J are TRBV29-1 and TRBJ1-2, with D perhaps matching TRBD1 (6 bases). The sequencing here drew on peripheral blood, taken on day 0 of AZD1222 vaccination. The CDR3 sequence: CSVEDFYGRQATNYGYTF. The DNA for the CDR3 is TGCAGCGTTGAAGATTTCTATGGGAGACAGGCAACTAACTATGGCTACACCTTC.